This T cell receptor beta chain was recorded in a study of blood T cell repertoires in COVID-19 (TCRdb year 2020). With respect to the entire study: Samples from collaborators originated in the United States, Italy and Spain and spanned both the acute and convalescent phases of COVID-19. The material from the prospective study consisted of cDNA or gDNA derived from T cells, B-cell-depleted T cells, or PBMCs. The dataset comprised deeply sampled blood TCRbeta repertoires from subjects exposed to, actively infected with, or recovered from COVID-19. The repertoires were made available in a free public database intended to serve as a resource for research on the immune response to SARS-CoV-2. Samples were obtained from the ongoing ImmuneRACE study (first 160 participants) and from 1,200 or so subjects provided by 6 global collaborators. Nearly every sample came with metadata listing a de-identified subject ID, COVID-19 status, age in years and sex. Where available, HLA class I and class II types were obtained from metadata supplied by the sample provider rather than from assay-based typing.

Its CDR3 holds 14 amino acids, cysteine through phenylalanine. Of all the DNA, just the CDR3 is kept, 42 bases in frame from base 1. Ends trimmed: V by 5 bases, J by 4 bases; bases unmatched to a gene: 2. Reading the germline V gene gives CDR1 SGHTA and CDR2 FQGNSA. This clone was seen a single time. It lacks a known antigen. The record has no base qualities; no much larger clone is one base away. TCRbeta CDR3 regions were amplified from genomic DNA using the immunoSEQ Assay, a bias-controlled multiplex PCR. From the authors' description of their analysis: The number of nucleated cells in each sample was estimated from the amplification of reference gene primers within the assay. To quantify the absolute abundance of each unique TCRbeta CDR3 rearrangement, sequence reads were collapsed and filtered. Productive Simpson clonality was computed per sample as the square root of Simpson's diversity index over productive rearrangements. TCRdb took this table from immuneACCESS and kept in-frame rearrangements with V and J called. Such tables lack part of the clones; where checked against another copy, unresolved V genes explain under half of the gap, and the rest is unexplained. D and trimming were read from the DNA, whereas the V and J calls and clone size are those reported in that table. The sample table holds 200,000 to 300,000 clones, of which approximately 83% were seen once. 3% to 4% of the sample is held by the ten biggest clonotypes.

Study-level results and caveats: How much clinical and demographic metadata was included differed by source and by participant, and the metadata was provided uncurated.

Enrolling through a virtual design, the prospective study's participants ranged in age from roughly 18 to 90 years and lived across 24 United States geographic areas. In the prospective study, participants were assigned to cohorts based on the clinical history participants reported in a screening survey and a study questionnaire. Exposed participants had been in contact with someone with a PCR-confirmed or clinician-diagnosed COVID-19 case within 2 weeks of study entry. Mobile phlebotomists in the prospective study collected whole blood, serum and a nasopharyngeal or oropharyngeal swab from every participant. Participants in the prospective study had the option to provide additional blood draws and questionnaires over an approximately 2-month period. Blood samples from the prospective study were shipped frozen or at room temperature prior to DNA extraction.

The receptor was isolated from a woman aged 35 to 49 who had been exposed to COVID-19. The chain was built from TRBV7-2 and TRBJ1-5, with TRBD1 matching 10 junction bases. The sequenced sample was PBMCs or T cells enriched from blood (not recorded which). The nucleotide sequence is TGTGCCAGCAGCCAGGACAGGGGGAATCAGCCCCAGCATTTT. It is translated as CASSQDRGNQPQHF.